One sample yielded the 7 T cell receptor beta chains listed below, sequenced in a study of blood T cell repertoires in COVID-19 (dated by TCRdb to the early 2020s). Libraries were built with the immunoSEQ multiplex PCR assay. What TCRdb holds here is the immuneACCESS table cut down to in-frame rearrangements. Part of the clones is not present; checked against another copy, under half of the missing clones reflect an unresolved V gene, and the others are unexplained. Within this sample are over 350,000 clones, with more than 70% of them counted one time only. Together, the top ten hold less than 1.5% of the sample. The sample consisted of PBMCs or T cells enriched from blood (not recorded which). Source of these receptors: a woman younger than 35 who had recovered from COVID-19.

The CDR3 nucleotides are TGTGCCAGCAGCCCTGGGCCAGGGGCCTCCTACGAGCAGTACTTC. It encodes CASSPGPGASYEQYF. The V call is TRBV14, the J call TRBJ2-7; the D gene is possibly TRBD1 (6 bases). The CDR3 is 15 residues long. Trimming stripped 4 bases from V and 0 bases from J, with 13 bases between. CDR1 and CDR2 from the germline V gene are SGHDN and FVKESK.

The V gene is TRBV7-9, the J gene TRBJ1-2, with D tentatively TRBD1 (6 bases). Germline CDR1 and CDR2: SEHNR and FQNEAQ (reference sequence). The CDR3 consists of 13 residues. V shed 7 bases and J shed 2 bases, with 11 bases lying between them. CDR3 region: CASNGQMNYGYTF. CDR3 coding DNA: TGTGCCAGCAACGGACAGATGAACTATGGCTACACCTTC.

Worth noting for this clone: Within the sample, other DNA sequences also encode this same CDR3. The CDR3 is CAWDRGYEQYF. Here the CDR3 DNA reads TGTGCCTGGGACAGGGGCTACGAGCAGTACTTC. This chain links TRBV30 with TRBJ2-7, with 8 nucleotides matching TRBD1. CDR3 length: 11 amino acids. The V segment lost 5 bases and the J segment 3 bases; nucleotides outside the gene matches: 0. Germline CDR1 and CDR2: GTSNPN and SVGIG (reference sequence).

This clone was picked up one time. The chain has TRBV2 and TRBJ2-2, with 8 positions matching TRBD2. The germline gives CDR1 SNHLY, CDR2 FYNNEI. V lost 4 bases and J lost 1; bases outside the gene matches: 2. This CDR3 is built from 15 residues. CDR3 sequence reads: CASSGLAGNTGELFF. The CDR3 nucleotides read TGTGCCAGCAGTGGGCTAGCGGGGAACACCGGGGAGCTGTTTTTT.

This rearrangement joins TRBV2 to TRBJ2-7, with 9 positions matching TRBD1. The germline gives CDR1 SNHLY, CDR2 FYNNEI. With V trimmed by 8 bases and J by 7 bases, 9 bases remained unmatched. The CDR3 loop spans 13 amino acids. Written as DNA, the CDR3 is TGTGCCAGCCGGATTCGGACAGGGGCGGAGCAGTACTTC. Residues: CASRIRTGAEQYF.

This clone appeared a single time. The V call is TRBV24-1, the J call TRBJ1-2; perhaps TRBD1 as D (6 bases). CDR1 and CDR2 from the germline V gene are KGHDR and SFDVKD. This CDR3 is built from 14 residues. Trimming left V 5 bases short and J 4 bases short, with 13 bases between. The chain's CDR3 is CATSGWDTSYGYTF. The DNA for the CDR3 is TGTGCCACCAGTGGATGGGACACCTCCTATGGCTACACCTTC.

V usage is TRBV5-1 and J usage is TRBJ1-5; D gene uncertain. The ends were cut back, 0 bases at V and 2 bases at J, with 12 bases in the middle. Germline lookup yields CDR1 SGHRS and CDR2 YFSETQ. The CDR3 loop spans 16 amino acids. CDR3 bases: TGCGCCAGCAGCTTGGAGCCATATGGAGGCAATCAGCCCCAGCATTTT. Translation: CASSLEPYGGNQPQHF.